The subject of this entry is one TCR beta chain. Authors' data handling: Amplification with reference gene primers provided the estimates of nucleated cell counts. TCRdb's table, derived via immunoSEQ multiplex PCR, lists solely in-frame clones and lacks some. The DNA was the basis for D and trimming; V, J and clone size are from that table. The sample shows about 260,000 clones, 75% to 90% of them seen only once. The ends lost 4 bases at V and 0 bases at J; junction bases unmatched: 10. The CDR3 contains 20 residues. CDR1 and CDR2 from the germline V gene are SGHKS and YYEKEE (reference sequence). The data originate from a study of blood T cell repertoires in COVID-19. Background on the study: Material from acute and convalescent COVID-19 was sourced from the United States, Italy and Spain. PBMCs, B-cell-depleted T cells, or T cells were the source of the cDNA or gDNA that made up the material.

This receptor was obtained from a woman between 35 and 50 years old with acute or convalescent COVID-19. The chain has TRBV5-5 and TRBJ2-1; 16 positions agree with TRBD2. Sequencing was carried out using peripheral blood. CDR3 DNA: TGTGCCAGCAGCCTCCGCCCGGGACTAGCGGGGGGGGGCTCCTACAATGAGCAGTTCTTC. This encodes CASSLRPGLAGGGSYNEQFF.